This T cell receptor (beta chain) derives from a study of T-cell memory formation after mild COVID-19. This clonotype has a count of ten or more. In TCRdb, the 5' RACE reads were re-called with MiXCR into one record per CDR3 protein. The table has roughly 400,000 distinct CDR3 sequences, about a sixth seen once. CDR3 length: 14 amino acids. Germline V gives CDR1 SGHKS, CDR2 YYEKEE (reference sequence). V lost 2 bases, J lost 1 base, and 7 bases lay in between. The receptor was derived from a man aged 18 to 30 who had mild COVID-19 (a few samples of this study predate the infection). Cell type and time point are not known. Input material: PBMCs or a T cell subset sorted from them (not recorded which). The genes are TRBV5-5 and TRBJ2-1; D call uncertain. In DNA, the CDR3 is TGTGCCAGCAGCTTAGACGGTTCCTACAATGAGCAGTTCTTC. This gives the protein CASSLDGSYNEQFF.